This is a list of T cell receptor beta chains from one sample in a study of cytomegalovirus exposure and HLA in healthy donors. Here immunoSEQ multiplex PCR was the method, and the copy in TCRdb shows in-frame clones only, minus some. The data hold some 130,000 clones, with about 10% observed a single time. Sequencing used PBMCs. Every receptor here comes from a man aged 50 to 59 in good health and CMV-seronegative. Both conserved end residues are part of each CDR3. Each record gives: clone size, D gene, J gene, V gene, CDR3 protein, CDR3 DNA. A D gene is named only where the DNA matches it firmly. Part of the rows lack a size; the others show once, few, many or a class for expanded clones.

>few|-|TRBJ2-3|TRBV6-1
CASNQGPYTDTQYF
TGTGCCAGCAATCAGGGGCCCTACACAGATACGCAGTATTTT
>-|-|TRBJ2-7|TRBV7-2
CASSLGKQGYEQYF
TGTGCCAGCAGCTTAGGTAAACAGGGCTACGAGCAGTACTTC
>-|-|TRBJ2-5|TRBV18
CASSPQEAQYF
TGTGCCAGCTCCCCTCAAGAGGCCCAGTACTTC
>few|-|TRBJ1-2|TRBV6-1
CASSEANPSLYGYTF
TGTGCCAGCAGTGAAGCAAATCCGTCTCTCTATGGCTACACCTTC
>-|-|TRBJ1-2|TRBV29-1
CSVQGPKGYTF
TGCAGCGTTCAGGGCCCAAAAGGCTACACCTTC
>few|-|TRBJ1-2|TRBV30
CAWSVGKDYGYTF
TGTGCCTGGAGTGTGGGCAAGGACTATGGCTACACCTTC
>-|-|TRBJ2-3|TRBV7-9
CASRAGQTTDTQYF
TGTGCCAGCAGGGCGGGACAGACTACAGATACGCAGTATTTT
>few|TRBD2|TRBJ2-7|TRBV2
CASSEQASGNSEQYF
TGTGCCAGCAGTGAACAGGCTAGCGGGAACAGTGAGCAGTACTTC
>-|TRBD2|TRBJ2-7|TRBV11-2
CASIPGREGDEQYF
TGTGCCAGCATCCCTGGGCGGGAGGGCGACGAGCAGTACTTC
>few|TRBD1|TRBJ1-1|TRBV25-1
CASSELGTGGTEAFF
TGTGCCAGCAGTGAATTAGGGACAGGAGGCACTGAAGCTTTCTTT
>-|TRBD2|TRBJ2-7|TRBV7-9
CASSLKASGSRVSYEQYF
TGTGCCAGCAGCTTAAAGGCTAGCGGGAGTCGGGTTTCCTACGAGCAGTACTTC
>few|TRBD2|TRBJ2-5|TRBV30
CAWRRLAVRETQYF
TGTGCCTGGAGGCGACTAGCCGTACGGGAGACCCAGTACTTC
>-|-|TRBJ1-3|TRBV4-2
CASSQAFGTSGNTIYF
TGTGCCAGCAGCCAAGCGTTCGGGACATCTGGAAACACCATATATTTT
>-|-|TRBJ1-1|TRBV18
CASSGQTQNTEAFF
TGTGCCAGCTCCGGACAGACTCAGAACACTGAAGCCTTCTTT
>few|-|TRBJ2-7|TRBV2
CASSTRERSSYEQYF
TGTGCCAGCAGTACCCGGGAGCGGAGCTCCTACGAGCAGTACTTC
>-|-|TRBJ2-2|TRBV11-2
CASSQGSLNTGELFF
TGTGCCAGCAGCCAGGGTAGCTTGAACACCGGGGAGCTGTTTTTT
>few|-|TRBJ1-1|TRBV10-3
CAIQAGGLTEAFF
TGTGCCATCCAGGCGGGGGGTTTGACTGAAGCTTTCTTT